These T cell receptor beta chains were read from a single sample in a study of PD-1 blockade in classical Hodgkin lymphoma. Generated by immunoSEQ multiplex PCR, the TCRdb table keeps only in-frame clones and is missing some. The table shows tens of thousands of clones, with approximately 80% occurring only once. This sample comprised peripheral blood mononuclear cells (PBMCs), obtained before the fourth cycle of nivolumab. These receptors all stem from a human donor with classical Hodgkin lymphoma. Both conserved end residues are part of each CDR3. D genes are given only for firm matches. The listing skips clone size in some rows; elsewhere it reads once, few, many or a size class.

clone size: -; V gene: TRBV5-6; J gene: TRBJ2-7; CDR3 length: 16; D gene: TRBD1; CDR3 protein: CASSKPPGQESYEQYF; CDR3 DNA: TGTGCCAGCAGCAAGCCACCGGGACAGGAATCCTACGAGCAGTACTTC
clone size: -; V gene: TRBV19; J gene: TRBJ1-6; CDR3 length: 13; D gene: -; CDR3 protein: CASSYSADSPLHF; CDR3 DNA: TGTGCCAGTAGTTACAGTGCCGATTCACCCCTCCACTTT
clone size: -; V gene: TRBV19; J gene: TRBJ2-7; CDR3 length: 12; D gene: -; CDR3 protein: CASSIPPNEQYF; CDR3 DNA: TGTGCCAGTAGTATCCCGCCCAACGAGCAGTACTTC
clone size: -; V gene: TRBV4-2; J gene: TRBJ1-6; CDR3 length: 14; D gene: -; CDR3 protein: CASSLGPGDSPLHF; CDR3 DNA: TGTGCCAGCAGCTTAGGGCCGGGGGACTCACCCCTCCACTTT
clone size: -; V gene: TRBV6-5; J gene: TRBJ2-7; CDR3 length: 13; D gene: -; CDR3 protein: CASSFSGPYEQYF; CDR3 DNA: TGTGCCAGCAGTTTTAGCGGCCCCTACGAGCAGTACTTC
clone size: -; V gene: TRBV9; J gene: TRBJ1-1; CDR3 length: 15; D gene: -; CDR3 protein: CASSPGFGVLTEAFF; CDR3 DNA: TGTGCCAGCAGCCCCGGGTTTGGGGTTCTCACTGAAGCTTTCTTT
clone size: -; V gene: TRBV2; J gene: TRBJ1-5; CDR3 length: 15; D gene: -; CDR3 protein: CASSDGRTANQPQHF; CDR3 DNA: TGTGCCAGCAGTGATGGCCGGACCGCGAATCAGCCCCAGCATTTT
clone size: -; V gene: TRBV5-1; J gene: TRBJ1-5; CDR3 length: 13; D gene: -; CDR3 protein: CASSFGLNQPQHF; CDR3 DNA: TGCGCCAGCAGCTTTGGGCTCAATCAGCCCCAGCATTTT
clone size: once; V gene: TRBV7-3; J gene: TRBJ2-7; CDR3 length: 15; D gene: -; CDR3 protein: CASSLGPRPPYEQYF; CDR3 DNA: TGTGCCAGCAGCTTAGGACCCCGGCCCCCCTACGAGCAGTACTTC
clone size: few; V gene: TRBV2; J gene: TRBJ2-7; CDR3 length: 15; D gene: TRBD2; CDR3 protein: CASSETGTSSYEQYF; CDR3 DNA: TGTGCCAGCAGCGAAACCGGGACTAGCAGCTACGAGCAGTACTTC
clone size: -; V gene: TRBV5-1; J gene: TRBJ1-2; CDR3 length: 15; D gene: -; CDR3 protein: CASSLGVVSLYGYTF; CDR3 DNA: TGCGCCAGCAGCTTGGGGGTGGTTAGCCTCTATGGCTACACCTTC
clone size: -; V gene: TRBV5-1; J gene: TRBJ1-2; CDR3 length: 12; D gene: TRBD1; CDR3 protein: CASSWDSYGYTF; CDR3 DNA: TGCGCCAGCAGCTGGGACAGCTATGGCTACACCTTC
clone size: once; V gene: TRBV5-1; J gene: TRBJ2-2; CDR3 length: 15; D gene: TRBD1; CDR3 protein: CASSAGQENTGELFF; CDR3 DNA: TGCGCCAGCAGCGCAGGACAGGAAAACACCGGGGAGCTGTTTTTT
clone size: -; V gene: TRBV7-3; J gene: TRBJ2-2; CDR3 length: 16; D gene: TRBD2; CDR3 protein: CASSFLTGGAPGELFF; CDR3 DNA: TGTGCCAGCAGCTTCCTCACGGGGGGGGCCCCCGGGGAGCTGTTTTTT
clone size: -; V gene: TRBV15; J gene: TRBJ1-2; CDR3 length: 15; D gene: -; CDR3 protein: CATSKVKGTSYGYTF; CDR3 DNA: TGTGCCACCAGCAAGGTGAAGGGAACGTCTTATGGCTACACCTTC
clone size: -; V gene: TRBV25-1; J gene: TRBJ2-3; CDR3 length: 13; D gene: TRBD2; CDR3 protein: CASSGTRSGTQYF; CDR3 DNA: TGTGCCAGCAGTGGGACTAGGTCCGGTACGCAGTATTTT
clone size: -; V gene: TRBV29-1; J gene: TRBJ1-2; CDR3 length: 12; D gene: -; CDR3 protein: CSVLVGNYGYTF; CDR3 DNA: TGCAGCGTTCTAGTCGGCAACTATGGCTACACCTTC
clone size: once; V gene: TRBV18; J gene: TRBJ2-7; CDR3 length: 17; D gene: -; CDR3 protein: CASSPGTKQRGFYEQYF; CDR3 DNA: TGTGCCAGCTCACCTGGGACAAAGCAGAGGGGGTTCTACGAGCAGTACTTC
clone size: -; V gene: TRBV7-2; J gene: TRBJ1-3; CDR3 length: 17; D gene: -; CDR3 protein: CASSLSRLGSSGNTIYF; CDR3 DNA: TGTGCCAGCAGCTTAAGCCGACTCGGCAGCTCTGGAAACACCATATATTTT
clone size: once; V gene: TRBV7-3; J gene: TRBJ1-2; CDR3 length: 14; D gene: -; CDR3 protein: CASSSGRGLYLYTF; CDR3 DNA: TGTGCCAGCAGCTCCGGTCGGGGGCTTTACCTCTACACCTTC
clone size: once; V gene: TRBV5-1; J gene: TRBJ2-5; CDR3 length: 13; D gene: -; CDR3 protein: CASRVNSQETQYF; CDR3 DNA: TGCGCCAGCAGGGTGAACAGCCAAGAGACCCAGTACTTC
clone size: -; V gene: TRBV10-3; J gene: TRBJ1-1; CDR3 length: 11; D gene: TRBD1; CDR3 protein: CAIRDRTEAFF; CDR3 DNA: TGTGCCATCAGGGACAGGACTGAAGCTTTCTTT
clone size: -; V gene: TRBV15; J gene: TRBJ2-7; CDR3 length: 14; D gene: -; CDR3 protein: CATSGGRTGYEQYF; CDR3 DNA: TGTGCCACCAGCGGGGGGCGGACAGGCTACGAGCAGTACTTC
clone size: -; V gene: TRBV6-6; J gene: TRBJ2-7; CDR3 length: 16; D gene: TRBD2; CDR3 protein: CASSFPGLAGGYEQYF; CDR3 DNA: TGTGCCAGCAGTTTCCCCGGACTAGCGGGTGGCTACGAGCAGTACTTC
clone size: -; V gene: TRBV9; J gene: TRBJ1-2; CDR3 length: 14; D gene: -; CDR3 protein: CASSSPPENYGYTF; CDR3 DNA: TGTGCCAGCAGCTCCCCGCCAGAGAACTATGGCTACACCTTC
clone size: -; V gene: TRBV19; J gene: TRBJ2-1; CDR3 length: 14; D gene: -; CDR3 protein: CASRDPGSYNEQFF; CDR3 DNA: TGTGCCAGTCGTGATCCCGGCTCCTACAATGAGCAGTTCTTC
clone size: -; V gene: TRBV2; J gene: TRBJ1-5; CDR3 length: 17; D gene: -; CDR3 protein: CASSEGGRLDGNQPQHF; CDR3 DNA: TGTGCCAGCAGTGAAGGGGGGAGACTGGATGGCAATCAGCCCCAGCATTTT
clone size: -; V gene: TRBV2; J gene: TRBJ2-5; CDR3 length: 15; D gene: TRBD2; CDR3 protein: CASSLPGGLLKTQYF; CDR3 DNA: TGTGCCAGCAGCCTCCCGGGGGGGCTCTTGAAGACCCAGTACTTC
clone size: -; V gene: TRBV28; J gene: TRBJ1-2; CDR3 length: 19; D gene: -; CDR3 protein: CASSPGRAGARGPNYGYTF; CDR3 DNA: TGTGCCAGCAGTCCGGGTCGGGCGGGAGCTAGAGGCCCCAACTATGGCTACACCTTC
clone size: -; V gene: TRBV18; J gene: TRBJ2-7; CDR3 length: 15; D gene: -; CDR3 protein: CASSPTRTEVGEQYF; CDR3 DNA: TGTGCCAGCTCACCAACTAGGACAGAAGTGGGCGAGCAGTACTTC
clone size: few; V gene: TRBV9; J gene: TRBJ2-1; CDR3 length: 16; D gene: -; CDR3 protein: CASSVVTGVWYNEQFF; CDR3 DNA: TGTGCCAGCAGCGTAGTCACGGGAGTCTGGTACAATGAGCAGTTCTTC
clone size: once; V gene: TRBV5-1; J gene: TRBJ2-1; CDR3 length: 14; D gene: -; CDR3 protein: CASSLGQGGNEQFF; CDR3 DNA: TGCGCCAGCAGCTTGGGGCAGGGTGGGAATGAGCAGTTCTTC
clone size: -; V gene: TRBV7-9; J gene: TRBJ1-4; CDR3 length: 14; D gene: TRBD1; CDR3 protein: CASSHRGSGEKLFF; CDR3 DNA: TGTGCCAGCAGCCACAGGGGTTCTGGAGAAAAACTGTTTTTT
clone size: once; V gene: TRBV11-3; J gene: TRBJ2-7; CDR3 length: 14; D gene: -; CDR3 protein: CASSPRGSSYEQYF; CDR3 DNA: TGTGCCAGCAGCCCCCGCGGTAGCTCTTACGAGCAGTACTTC
clone size: -; V gene: TRBV5-1; J gene: TRBJ2-1; CDR3 length: 14; D gene: -; CDR3 protein: CASSGGGTFDEQFF; CDR3 DNA: TGCGCCAGCAGCGGTGGGGGTACTTTCGATGAGCAGTTCTTC
clone size: -; V gene: TRBV19; J gene: TRBJ2-2; CDR3 length: 14; D gene: TRBD2; CDR3 protein: CASRGGRVSGELFF; CDR3 DNA: TGTGCCAGTAGGGGCGGGAGGGTCTCCGGGGAGCTGTTTTTT
clone size: few; V gene: TRBV7-3; J gene: TRBJ2-2; CDR3 length: 14; D gene: -; CDR3 protein: CASRESTNTGELFF; CDR3 DNA: TGTGCCAGCAGGGAGTCCACGAACACCGGGGAGCTGTTTTTT
clone size: -; V gene: TRBV13; J gene: TRBJ1-1; CDR3 length: 14; D gene: -; CDR3 protein: CASSVPGMRAEAFF; CDR3 DNA: TGTGCCAGCAGCGTCCCGGGGATGAGGGCTGAAGCTTTCTTT
clone size: -; V gene: TRBV18; J gene: TRBJ2-3; CDR3 length: 14; D gene: -; CDR3 protein: CASSPRGGTDTQYF; CDR3 DNA: TGTGCCAGCTCACCAAGAGGGGGCACAGATACGCAGTATTTT
clone size: -; V gene: TRBV5-8; J gene: TRBJ2-5; CDR3 length: 16; D gene: TRBD1; CDR3 protein: CASSWGTGGLRETQYF; CDR3 DNA: TGTGCCAGCAGCTGGGGGACAGGGGGCCTCCGAGAGACCCAGTACTTC
clone size: -; V gene: TRBV9; J gene: TRBJ2-1; CDR3 length: 13; D gene: -; CDR3 protein: CASSVREYNEQFF; CDR3 DNA: TGTGCCAGCAGCGTACGGGAGTACAATGAGCAGTTCTTC
clone size: -; V gene: TRBV28; J gene: TRBJ2-3; CDR3 length: 16; D gene: TRBD2; CDR3 protein: CASSLVLAGGTDTQYF; CDR3 DNA: TGTGCCAGCAGTTTAGTGCTAGCGGGGGGCACAGATACGCAGTATTTT
clone size: -; V gene: TRBV7-8; J gene: TRBJ2-2; CDR3 length: 16; D gene: -; CDR3 protein: CASNQGSAPEIGELFF; CDR3 DNA: TGTGCCAGCAACCAGGGTTCAGCCCCCGAGATCGGGGAGCTGTTTTTT
clone size: once; V gene: TRBV19; J gene: TRBJ1-5; CDR3 length: 16; D gene: -; CDR3 protein: CASSIIGAGNNQPQHF; CDR3 DNA: TGTGCCAGTAGTATCATCGGGGCGGGTAACAATCAGCCCCAGCATTTT
clone size: few; V gene: TRBV6-5; J gene: TRBJ1-2; CDR3 length: 13; D gene: -; CDR3 protein: CASRLPGPYGYTF; CDR3 DNA: TGTGCCAGCAGATTACCAGGGCCCTATGGCTACACCTTC
clone size: -; V gene: TRBV5-1; J gene: TRBJ1-1; CDR3 length: 15; D gene: TRBD1; CDR3 protein: CASSLELQGVTEAFF; CDR3 DNA: TGCGCCAGCAGCCTTGAACTACAGGGGGTCACTGAAGCTTTCTTT
clone size: few; V gene: TRBV19; J gene: TRBJ2-3; CDR3 length: 14; D gene: -; CDR3 protein: CASSILGSSDTQYF; CDR3 DNA: TGTGCCAGTAGTATTCTGGGGTCCTCAGATACGCAGTATTTT
clone size: once; V gene: TRBV28; J gene: TRBJ1-1; CDR3 length: 15; D gene: -; CDR3 protein: CASTTPGALGGEAFF; CDR3 DNA: TGTGCCAGCACCACACCCGGGGCCTTGGGTGGAGAAGCTTTCTTT
clone size: -; V gene: TRBV6-1; J gene: TRBJ2-7; CDR3 length: 14; D gene: -; CDR3 protein: CASSADRFSYEQYF; CDR3 DNA: TGTGCCAGCAGTGCCGACAGATTTAGTTACGAGCAGTACTTC
clone size: -; V gene: TRBV5-4; J gene: TRBJ2-7; CDR3 length: 15; D gene: TRBD1; CDR3 protein: CASSPGDRASYEQYF; CDR3 DNA: TGTGCCAGCAGCCCCGGGGACAGGGCCTCCTACGAGCAGTACTTC
clone size: -; V gene: TRBV14; J gene: TRBJ2-1; CDR3 length: 14; D gene: -; CDR3 protein: CASSQASPYNEQFF; CDR3 DNA: TGTGCCAGCAGCCAGGCTAGCCCCTACAATGAGCAGTTCTTC
clone size: -; V gene: TRBV7-2; J gene: TRBJ2-5; CDR3 length: 14; D gene: -; CDR3 protein: CASSQQVGVETQYF; CDR3 DNA: TGTGCCAGCAGCCAGCAGGTGGGGGTTGAGACCCAGTACTTC
clone size: medium-sized; V gene: TRBV29-1; J gene: TRBJ1-2; CDR3 length: 12; D gene: -; CDR3 protein: CSVEEMVYGYTF; CDR3 DNA: TGCAGCGTTGAAGAAATGGTCTATGGCTACACCTTC